Described below is a single T cell receptor beta chain sequence and its context. Here immunoSEQ multiplex PCR was the method, and the copy in TCRdb shows in-frame clones only, minus some. Among about 61,000 clones, more than 95% were seen once, and the ten largest hold approximately 0.18%. These data come from a study of technical replicates of blood from a handful of donors. Input material: T cells isolated from PBMCs. The clonotype comes from a human donor in good health.

The CDR3 DNA sequence: TGTGCCTCCGGCGAGAGGGTAGGCTCACCCCTCCACTTT. This sequence encodes CASGERVGSPLHF. The rearrangement uses TRBV6-6 and TRBJ1-6; D gene uncertain. Germline V lookup: CDR1 MNHNY, CDR2 SVGAGI (reference sequence). Trimming took 11 bases from V and 10 from J, leaving 18 bases between them. The CDR3 is 13 residues long.